The rows below give T cell receptor beta chains drawn from one sample of a study of cytomegalovirus exposure and HLA in healthy donors. Clones were read by immunoSEQ multiplex PCR, and TCRdb kept only the in-frame ones, dropping some. Found here are under 130,000 clones, 70% to 80% of them singletons; the top ten hold about 3.1%. Sequencing was done on a sample of PBMCs. These TCRs come from a woman in her thirties or forties in good health and CMV-seronegative. Both conserved end residues are part of each CDR3. The D gene is left open where the match is weak. The size field is filled for only some rows; it gives once, few, many or a size class.

v_gene,abundance,j_gene,d_gene,CDR3aa,CDR3nt
TRBV25-1,.,TRBJ1-2,.,CASSESGNYGYTF,TGTGCCAGCAGTGAATCGGGGAACTATGGCTACACCTTC
TRBV6-5,.,TRBJ2-1,.,CASSYSGQDYNEQFF,TGTGCCAGCAGTTACTCGGGACAAGACTACAATGAGCAGTTCTTC
TRBV2,.,TRBJ1-2,.,CASSSNYGYTF,TGTGCCAGCAGCTCCAACTATGGCTACACCTTC
TRBV4-3,.,TRBJ1-2,TRBD1,CASSQDQGTAVFYGYTF,TGCGCCAGCAGCCAAGATCAGGGGACAGCGGTATTCTATGGCTACACCTTC
TRBV7-2,.,TRBJ2-7,.,CASSFSSKSSYEQYF,TGTGCCAGCAGCTTTAGTTCCAAGAGCTCCTACGAGCAGTACTTC
TRBV9,.,TRBJ1-5,.,CASSTKDTHGNQPQHF,TGTGCCAGCAGCACTAAGGACACGCACGGCAATCAGCCCCAGCATTTT
TRBV10-2,few,TRBJ1-6,.,CASRAEGAWDNSPLHF,TGCGCCAGCAGAGCCGAGGGTGCCTGGGATAATTCACCCCTCCACTTT
TRBV30,.,TRBJ2-7,TRBD2,CAWTGGSNGVYEQYF,TGTGCCTGGACAGGCGGGAGTAATGGGGTCTACGAGCAGTACTTC
TRBV10-3,.,TRBJ1-1,.,CAISEWELNTEAFF,TGTGCCATCAGTGAGTGGGAGCTAAACACTGAAGCTTTCTTT
TRBV28,few,TRBJ1-2,.,CASSSPGAYYGYTF,TGTGCCAGCAGTTCCCCCGGAGCCTACTATGGCTACACCTTC
TRBV7-2,.,TRBJ1-2,.,CAGSLEAGAGYGYTF,TGTGCCGGCAGCTTAGAGGCAGGGGCAGGCTATGGCTACACCTTC
TRBV4-2,.,TRBJ2-2,.,CASSQEKRGRELFF,TGTGCCAGCAGCCAAGAGAAACGCGGCCGGGAGCTGTTTTTT
TRBV5-5,.,TRBJ2-5,TRBD2,CAFPAGGETQYF,TGTGCTTTCCCGGCGGGGGGAGAGACCCAGTACTTC
TRBV4-1,.,TRBJ1-1,.,CASSQTTVENTEAFF,TGCGCCAGCAGCCAAACGACAGTAGAGAACACTGAAGCTTTCTTT
TRBV28,.,TRBJ2-1,TRBD2,CASSDFVAGVGDEQFF,TGTGCCAGCAGCGACTTTGTAGCGGGAGTCGGCGATGAGCAGTTCTTC
TRBV2,few,TRBJ2-7,TRBD1,CASSPGQGYDEQYF,TGTGCCAGCAGCCCGGGACAGGGGTACGACGAGCAGTACTTC
TRBV19,.,TRBJ1-1,.,CASSQHRNTEAFF,TGTGCCAGTAGTCAGCACAGGAACACTGAAGCTTTCTTT
TRBV5-1,.,TRBJ2-5,.,CASSLGTGTQETQYF,TGCGCCAGCAGCTTGGGCACAGGGACCCAAGAGACCCAGTACTTC
TRBV19,.,TRBJ1-2,.,CASSNTYYGYTF,TGTGCCAGTAGTAACACCTACTATGGCTACACCTTC
TRBV5-1,.,TRBJ2-1,.,CASSLEPTRSSYYNEQFF,TGCGCCAGCAGCTTGGAACCTACCAGGTCAAGTTACTACAATGAGCAGTTCTTC
TRBV7-2,.,TRBJ2-5,.,CASSPDGVRETQYF,TGTGCCAGCAGTCCAGACGGGGTCCGAGAGACCCAGTACTTC
TRBV9,.,TRBJ2-7,TRBD1,CASSVAQGSYEQYF,TGTGCCAGCAGCGTAGCACAGGGGTCCTACGAGCAGTACTTC
TRBV18,.,TRBJ2-7,TRBD2,CASSLTGLAGEYEQYF,TGTGCCAGCTCACTTACCGGACTAGCGGGAGAGTACGAGCAGTACTTC
TRBV19,.,TRBJ1-5,TRBD1,CASSIVADRGNQPQHF,TGTGCCAGTAGTATAGTAGCGGACAGGGGCAATCAGCCCCAGCATTTT
TRBV9,.,TRBJ2-1,.,CASSVDQREQFF,TGTGCCAGCAGCGTAGATCAGCGTGAGCAGTTCTTC
TRBV28,.,TRBJ1-2,TRBD1,CASSLQGVYGYTF,TGTGCCAGCAGTTTACAGGGGGTCTATGGCTACACCTTC
TRBV4-3,.,TRBJ2-7,TRBD2,CASSQEAAGASYEQYF,TGCGCCAGCAGCCAAGAGGCAGCGGGAGCATCTTACGAGCAGTACTTC
TRBV29-1,.,TRBJ2-2,.,CSVLRDNTGELFF,TGCAGCGTTCTCCGGGATAACACCGGGGAGCTGTTTTTT
TRBV11-2,.,TRBJ1-1,TRBD1,CASSPAVGQGAIREAFF,TGTGCCAGCAGCCCTGCCGTCGGTCAGGGGGCTATCCGTGAAGCTTTCTTT
TRBV4-3,.,TRBJ2-7,TRBD2,CASSHSPGGSPYEQYF,TGCGCCAGCAGCCATAGCCCCGGGGGGTCTCCCTACGAGCAGTACTTC
TRBV5-1,.,TRBJ1-5,.,CASSLDAGSNQPQHF,TGCGCCAGCAGCTTGGATGCAGGGAGCAATCAGCCCCAGCATTTT
TRBV18,.,TRBJ2-7,TRBD1,CASSPDRGTHEQYF,TGTGCCAGCTCTCCGGACAGGGGGACCCACGAGCAGTACTTC
TRBV11-2,.,TRBJ2-3,TRBD2,CASSDSGLRSTDTQYF,TGTGCCAGCTCGGATAGCGGGCTGAGGTCCACAGATACGCAGTATTTT
TRBV13,few,TRBJ1-2,.,CASSPTDNYGYTF,TGTGCCAGCAGCCCGACTGATAACTATGGCTACACCTTC
TRBV19,.,TRBJ1-4,TRBD1,CASSNGQGNEKLFF,TGTGCCAGTAGTAACGGACAGGGTAATGAAAAACTGTTTTTT
TRBV7-9,.,TRBJ2-7,.,CASSLTNFYEQYF,TGTGCCAGCAGCTTAACTAACTTCTACGAGCAGTACTTC
TRBV7-6,once,TRBJ2-2,TRBD1,CASSPGGQGAGELFF,TGTGCCAGCAGCCCGGGGGGACAGGGGGCCGGGGAGCTGTTTTTT
TRBV6-1,few,TRBJ1-6,TRBD1,CASSVFRGQGVSSYNSPLHF,TGTGCCAGCAGTGTATTTAGGGGACAGGGGGTGTCATCCTATAATTCACCCCTCCACTTT
TRBV14,.,TRBJ1-2,TRBD1,CASSHAGQVGYGYTF,TGTGCCAGCAGCCACGCGGGACAGGTCGGCTATGGCTACACCTTC
TRBV7-2,.,TRBJ2-3,TRBD2,CASSLGQRETQYF,TGTGCCAGCAGCTTAGGCCAGCGGGAGACGCAGTATTTT
TRBV6-6,.,TRBJ2-7,TRBD1,CASSYPGTGYDQQYF,TGTGCCAGCAGTTACCCCGGGACAGGGTACGATCAGCAGTACTTC
TRBV19,.,TRBJ2-3,.,CASTTGFSDTQYF,TGTGCCAGTACTACAGGATTCTCAGATACGCAGTATTTT
TRBV4-3,.,TRBJ1-6,.,CASSQDTGSSGNSPLHF,TGCGCCAGCAGCCAAGATACGGGGTCGTCTGGCAATTCACCCCTCCACTTT
TRBV15,.,TRBJ2-6,.,CATSQADGANVLTF,TGTGCCACCAGTCAGGCTGATGGGGCCAACGTCCTGACTTTC
TRBV7-2,.,TRBJ1-1,.,CASSLARESFRNTEAFF,TGTGCCAGCAGCTTAGCCCGAGAGTCCTTCCGGAACACTGAAGCTTTCTTT
TRBV18,.,TRBJ2-1,.,CASSPNSGANEQFF,TGTGCCAGCTCACCCAACTCAGGGGCGAATGAGCAGTTCTTC
TRBV9,.,TRBJ2-7,.,CASSVLAGEQYF,TGTGCCAGCAGCGTACTAGCCGGCGAGCAGTACTTC
TRBV7-9,once,TRBJ2-2,TRBD2,CASSGSGAGELFF,TGTGCCAGCAGCGGCAGCGGGGCCGGGGAGCTGTTTTTT
TRBV5-4,.,TRBJ2-5,.,CASSLGQQETQYF,TGTGCCAGCAGCTTAGGACAGCAAGAGACCCAGTACTTC
TRBV7-9,once,TRBJ2-5,.,CASSPRTGDFQETQYF,TGTGCCAGCAGCCCCCGCACAGGGGACTTCCAAGAGACCCAGTACTTC
TRBV28,.,TRBJ2-7,TRBD2,CASSPTLRTSGSYEQYF,TGTGCCAGCAGTCCAACACTTCGGACTAGCGGGAGCTACGAGCAGTACTTC
TRBV28,.,TRBJ2-3,.,CASSFVRNRVTDTQYF,TGTGCCAGCAGTTTCGTCAGGAACAGGGTCACAGATACGCAGTATTTT
TRBV9,once,TRBJ2-1,.,CASSVDIVNEQFF,TGTGCCAGCAGCGTAGATATAGTCAATGAGCAGTTCTTC
TRBV28,.,TRBJ1-1,.,CASREAGGAFF,TGTGCCAGCAGAGAGGCCGGAGGGGCTTTCTTT
TRBV7-2,.,TRBJ2-1,.,CASSTRYGGVDEQFF,TGTGCCAGCAGCACACGCTACGGGGGAGTCGATGAGCAGTTCTTC
TRBV9,.,TRBJ2-1,.,CASRAEPYNEQFF,TGTGCCAGCCGAGCGGAACCGTACAATGAGCAGTTCTTC
TRBV28,.,TRBJ1-6,.,CASKPGYNSPLHF,TGTGCCAGCAAGCCGGGCTATAATTCACCCCTCCACTTT
TRBV4-3,.,TRBJ2-5,TRBD1,CASSQTPDRGRETQYF,TGCGCCAGCAGCCAAACTCCGGACAGGGGCCGGGAGACCCAGTACTTC